This section outlines one TCR beta chain sequence together with its context. The record originates from a study of blood T cell repertoires in COVID-19. In the source study's methods: By means of reference gene primer amplification, nucleated cell counts were estimated. Assay: immunoSEQ multiplex PCR; the TCRdb copy retains only in-frame clones and omits some. The D gene and trimming were derived from the DNA, and the V and J assignments and clone size from that table. The sample has about 65,000 clones; 90% to 95% are singletons. Looked up from germline, CDR1 is SEHNR and CDR2 is FQNEAQ (reference sequence). V lost 6 bases to trimming and J lost 4 bases, with 23 bases between them. This CDR3 is 17 amino acids long.

The gene calls are TRBV7-9 and TRBJ2-3; possibly TRBD2 for D (5 bases). This sequence originates from a man between 65 and 85 years old with active COVID-19. Sequenced sample: peripheral blood. CDR3 in DNA: TGTGCCAGCAGGAGATGGGGTACTAGTTTGTTGGCAGATACGCAGTATTTT. It codes for CASRRWGTSLLADTQYF.